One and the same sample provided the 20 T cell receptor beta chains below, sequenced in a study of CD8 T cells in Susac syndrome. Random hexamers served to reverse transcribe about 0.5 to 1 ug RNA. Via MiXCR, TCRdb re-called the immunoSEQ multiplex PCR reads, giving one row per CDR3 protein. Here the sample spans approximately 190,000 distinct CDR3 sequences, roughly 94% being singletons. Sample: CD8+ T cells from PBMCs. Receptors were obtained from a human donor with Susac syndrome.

This CDR3 is CASSLTGGHEQFF. In DNA form, the CDR3 reads TGTGCCAGCAGCTTGACAGGGGGCCATGAGCAGTTCTTC. The chain couples TRBV11-3 to TRBJ2-1; 10 positions agree with TRBD1. CDR3 length equals 13 residues. V trimming: 3 bases; J trimming: 8 bases; junction bases outside the gene matches: 1. The germline V gene has CDR1 SGHNT and CDR2 YENEEA.

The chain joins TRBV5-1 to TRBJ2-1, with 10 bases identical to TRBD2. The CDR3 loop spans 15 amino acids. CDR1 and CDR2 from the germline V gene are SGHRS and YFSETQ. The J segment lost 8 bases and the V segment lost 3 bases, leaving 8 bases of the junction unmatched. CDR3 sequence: CASSSASGSVYEQFF. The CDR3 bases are TGCGCCAGCAGCTCGGCTAGCGGGAGCGTCTATGAGCAGTTCTTC. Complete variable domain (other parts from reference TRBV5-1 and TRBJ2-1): KAGVTQTPRYLIKTRGQQVTLSCSPISGHRSVSWYQQTPGQGLQFLFEYFSETQRNKGNFPGRFSGRQFSNSRSEMNVSTLELGDSALYLCASSSASGSVYEQFFGPGTRLTVL.

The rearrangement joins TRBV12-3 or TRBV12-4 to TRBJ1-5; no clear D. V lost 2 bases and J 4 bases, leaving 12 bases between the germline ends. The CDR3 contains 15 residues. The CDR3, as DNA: TGTGCCAGCAGTTTAAAGGCCGGTCTTAATCAGCCCCAGCATTTT. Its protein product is CASSLKAGLNQPQHF.

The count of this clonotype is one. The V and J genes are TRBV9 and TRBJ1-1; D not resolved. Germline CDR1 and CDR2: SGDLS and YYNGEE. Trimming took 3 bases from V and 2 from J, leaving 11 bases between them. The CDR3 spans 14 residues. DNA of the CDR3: TGTGCCAGCAGCGAGAACGGGTTTAACACTGAAGCTTTCTTT. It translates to CASSENGFNTEAFF.

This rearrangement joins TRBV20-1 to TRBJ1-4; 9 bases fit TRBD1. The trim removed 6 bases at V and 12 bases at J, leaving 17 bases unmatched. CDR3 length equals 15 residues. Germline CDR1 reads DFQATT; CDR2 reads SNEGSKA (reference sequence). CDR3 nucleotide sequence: TGCAGTGCGAAGGACAGGGGACGTGGAGGGTTGCAACTGTTTTTT. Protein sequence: CSAKDRGRGGLQLFF.

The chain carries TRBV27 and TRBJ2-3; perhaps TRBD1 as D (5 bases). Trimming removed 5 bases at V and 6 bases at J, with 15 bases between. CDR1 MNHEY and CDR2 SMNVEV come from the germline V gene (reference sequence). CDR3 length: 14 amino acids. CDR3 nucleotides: TGTGCCAGCAGTACTGGGCAGGGTGCGGATACGCAGTATTTT. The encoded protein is CASSTGQGADTQYF.

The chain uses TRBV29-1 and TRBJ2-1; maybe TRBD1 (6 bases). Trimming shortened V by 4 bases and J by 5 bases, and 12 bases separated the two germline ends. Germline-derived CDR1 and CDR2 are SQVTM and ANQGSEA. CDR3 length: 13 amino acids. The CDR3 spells CSVGAQGNNEQFF. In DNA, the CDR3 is TGCAGCGTTGGGGCCCAGGGGAACAATGAGCAGTTCTTC.

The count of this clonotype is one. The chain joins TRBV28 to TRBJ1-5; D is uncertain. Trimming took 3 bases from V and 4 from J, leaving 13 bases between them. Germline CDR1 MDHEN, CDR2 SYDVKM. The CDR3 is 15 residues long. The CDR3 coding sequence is TGTGCCAGCAGTTTCATGGTAGGAGTTAATCAGCCCCAGCATTTT. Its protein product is CASSFMVGVNQPQHF.

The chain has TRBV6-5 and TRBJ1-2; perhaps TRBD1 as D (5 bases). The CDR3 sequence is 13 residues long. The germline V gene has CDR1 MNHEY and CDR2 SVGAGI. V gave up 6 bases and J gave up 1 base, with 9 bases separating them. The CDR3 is CASSRDFNYGYTF. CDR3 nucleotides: TGTGCCAGCAGCAGGGACTTTAACTATGGCTACACCTTC.

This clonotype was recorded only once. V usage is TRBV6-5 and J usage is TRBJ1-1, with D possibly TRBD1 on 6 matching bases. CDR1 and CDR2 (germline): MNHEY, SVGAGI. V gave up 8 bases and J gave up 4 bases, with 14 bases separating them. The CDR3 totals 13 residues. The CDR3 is CASGTRTVTEAFF. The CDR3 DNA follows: TGTGCCAGCGGGACCCGGACAGTCACTGAAGCTTTCTTT.

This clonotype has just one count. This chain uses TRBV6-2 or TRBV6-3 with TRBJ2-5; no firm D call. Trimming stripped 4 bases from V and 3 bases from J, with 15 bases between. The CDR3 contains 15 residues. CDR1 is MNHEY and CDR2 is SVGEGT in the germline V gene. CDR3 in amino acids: CASSSINVGEETQYF. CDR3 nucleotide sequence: TGTGCCAGCAGTTCGATTAATGTAGGTGAAGAGACCCAGTACTTC.

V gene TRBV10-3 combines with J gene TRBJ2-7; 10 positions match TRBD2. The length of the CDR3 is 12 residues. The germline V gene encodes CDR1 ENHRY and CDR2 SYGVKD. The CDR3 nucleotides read TGTGCTACTAGCGGGGCCTCCTACGAGCAGTACTTC. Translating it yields CATSGASYEQYF.

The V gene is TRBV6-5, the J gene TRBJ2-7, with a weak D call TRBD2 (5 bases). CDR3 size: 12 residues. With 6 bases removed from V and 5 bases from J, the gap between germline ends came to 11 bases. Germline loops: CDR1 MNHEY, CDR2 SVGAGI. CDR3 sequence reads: CASRMAGHEQYF. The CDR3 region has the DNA TGTGCCAGCAGAATGGCGGGCCACGAGCAGTACTTC.

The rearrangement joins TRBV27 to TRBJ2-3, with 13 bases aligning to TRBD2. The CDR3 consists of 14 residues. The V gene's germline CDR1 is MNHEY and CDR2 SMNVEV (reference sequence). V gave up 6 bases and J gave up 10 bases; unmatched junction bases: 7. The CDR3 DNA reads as TGTGCCAGCAGCCCACTAGCGGGAGGGCCTCCGCAGTATTTT. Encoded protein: CASSPLAGGPPQYF.

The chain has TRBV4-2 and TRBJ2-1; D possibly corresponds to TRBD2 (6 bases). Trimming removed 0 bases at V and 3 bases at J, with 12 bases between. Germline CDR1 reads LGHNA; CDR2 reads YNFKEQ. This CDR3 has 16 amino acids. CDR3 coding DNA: TGTGCCAGCAGCCAAGAGGGCCCTAGCGTCTACAATGAGCAGTTCTTC. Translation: CASSQEGPSVYNEQFF.

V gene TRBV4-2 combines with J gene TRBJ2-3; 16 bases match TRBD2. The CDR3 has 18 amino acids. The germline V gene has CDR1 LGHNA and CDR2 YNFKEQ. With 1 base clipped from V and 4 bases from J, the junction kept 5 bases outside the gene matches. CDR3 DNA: TGTGCCAGCAGCCAAGCACCGGGACTAGCGGGGGGGGCAGATACGCAGTATTTT. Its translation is CASSQAPGLAGGADTQYF.

The CDR3 loop is CASSHMMTGSRTDTQYF. The CDR3 nucleotides are TGTGCCAGCAGCCATATGATGACAGGATCACGCACAGATACGCAGTATTTT. The chain uses TRBV9 and TRBJ2-3; the D gene is possibly TRBD1 (6 bases). The germline V and J ends were trimmed by 4 bases and 1 base, with 19 bases remaining between them. The CDR3 is 17 amino acids. CDR1 and CDR2 from the germline V gene are SGDLS and YYNGEE.

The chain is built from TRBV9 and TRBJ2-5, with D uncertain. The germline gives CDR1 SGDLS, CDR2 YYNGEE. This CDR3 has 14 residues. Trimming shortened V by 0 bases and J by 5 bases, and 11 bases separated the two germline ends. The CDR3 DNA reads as TGTGCCAGCAGCGTAGCTGAGGTGGCGGAGACCCAGTACTTC. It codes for CASSVAEVAETQYF.

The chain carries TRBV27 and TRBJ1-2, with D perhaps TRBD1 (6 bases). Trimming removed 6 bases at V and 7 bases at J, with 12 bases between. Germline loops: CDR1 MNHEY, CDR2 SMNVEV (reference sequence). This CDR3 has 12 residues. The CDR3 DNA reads TGTGCCAGCAGGCCTCAGGGGAGTGGCTACACCTTC. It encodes CASRPQGSGYTF.

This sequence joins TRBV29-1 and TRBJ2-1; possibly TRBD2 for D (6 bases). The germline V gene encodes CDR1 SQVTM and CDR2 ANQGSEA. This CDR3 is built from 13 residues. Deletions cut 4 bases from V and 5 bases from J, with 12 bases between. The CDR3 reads CSVARENNNEQFF. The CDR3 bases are TGCAGCGTTGCACGGGAGAACAACAATGAGCAGTTCTTC.